This record concerns one T cell receptor beta chain sequence. Libraries were prepared by immunoSEQ multiplex PCR; TCRdb keeps only in-frame clonotypes and omits some of them. The data contain about 60,000 clones, around nine tenths of them singletons. CDR3 length: 17 residues. The V end was cut by 0 bases, the J end by 3 bases, with 15 bases between. Looked up from germline, CDR1 is LGHNA and CDR2 is YNFKEQ. This sample is drawn from a study of technical replicates of blood from a handful of donors. The TCR originated in a human donor in good health. Some clones in this sample may be carry-over from other donors' samples. Sequenced input: PBMCs. The rearrangement links TRBV4-2 to TRBJ2-1; D may be TRBD2 (5 bases). The CDR3 DNA follows: TGTGCCAGCAGCCAAGAACCTAGCCCAAAGCTCTACAATGAGCAGTTCTTC. Protein product: CASSQEPSPKLYNEQFF.